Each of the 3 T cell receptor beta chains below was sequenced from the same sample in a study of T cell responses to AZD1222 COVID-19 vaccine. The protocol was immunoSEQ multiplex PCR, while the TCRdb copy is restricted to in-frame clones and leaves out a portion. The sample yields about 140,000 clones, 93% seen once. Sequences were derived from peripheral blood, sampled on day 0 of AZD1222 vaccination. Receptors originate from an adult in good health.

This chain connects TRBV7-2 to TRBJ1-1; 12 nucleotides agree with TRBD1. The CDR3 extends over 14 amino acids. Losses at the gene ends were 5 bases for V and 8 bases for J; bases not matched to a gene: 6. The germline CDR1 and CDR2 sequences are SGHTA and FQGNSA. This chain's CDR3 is CASSRDRGQGEAFF. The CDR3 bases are TGTGCCAGCAGCCGGGACAGGGGGCAGGGGGAAGCTTTCTTT.

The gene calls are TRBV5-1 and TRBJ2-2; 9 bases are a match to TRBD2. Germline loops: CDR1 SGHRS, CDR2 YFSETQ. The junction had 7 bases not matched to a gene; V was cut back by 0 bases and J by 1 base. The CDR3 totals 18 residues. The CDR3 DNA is TGCGCCAGCAGCTTGGTCCCGCGGGAGGGATTGAACACCGGGGAGCTGTTTTTT. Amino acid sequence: CASSLVPREGLNTGELFF. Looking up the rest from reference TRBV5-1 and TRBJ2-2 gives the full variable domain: KAGVTQTPRYLIKTRGQQVTLSCSPISGHRSVSWYQQTPGQGLQFLFEYFSETQRNKGNFPGRFSGRQFSNSRSEMNVSTLELGDSALYLCASSLVPREGLNTGELFFGEGSRLTVL.

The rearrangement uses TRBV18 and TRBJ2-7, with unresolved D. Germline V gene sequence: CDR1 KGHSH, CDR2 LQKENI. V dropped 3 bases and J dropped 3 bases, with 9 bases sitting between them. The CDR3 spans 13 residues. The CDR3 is CASSPDSHYEQYF. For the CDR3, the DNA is TGTGCCAGCTCACCGGATTCCCACTACGAGCAGTACTTC.